These 25 T cell receptor beta chains originate from one sample sequenced in a study of preoperative IRX-2 immunotherapy in early breast cancer. Only in-frame clones appear in the TCRdb table, and some are missing; sequencing was by immunoSEQ multiplex PCR. The sample has 35,000 to 45,000 clones, roughly 77% seen once; the top ten hold approximately 1.1%. This sample's treatment: preoperative locoregional IRX-2 cytokine immunotherapy. Sequenced material: tumor tissue, taken after IRX-2 immunotherapy. The receptors here all came from a human donor with breast cancer.

This clone was counted a few times. This sequence joins TRBV7-4 and TRBJ1-1; 10 nucleotides agree with TRBD1. J was trimmed by 6 bases and V by 5 bases; bases with no gene match: 9. The germline gives CDR1 SGHVT, CDR2 SQSDAQ. This CDR3 is built from 15 residues. In nucleotides, the CDR3 is TGTGCCAGCAGCCTGCGAGGACAGGGGGGTGCTGAAGCTTTCTTT. It encodes CASSLRGQGGAEAFF.

The chain couples TRBV5-1 to TRBJ2-3; 14 bases agree with TRBD2. The germline CDR1 and CDR2 sequences are SGHRS and YFSETQ. With V trimmed by 5 bases and J by 9 bases, 14 bases remained unmatched. This CDR3 has 17 amino acids. The CDR3 sequence: CASSPGTSGGRPGTQYF. The CDR3 nucleotides are TGCGCCAGCAGTCCCGGGACTAGCGGGGGCCGACCCGGGACGCAGTATTTT.

This clone has only a few counts. The V gene is TRBV11-3, the J gene TRBJ1-1, with D possibly being TRBD1 (6 bases). The germline V and J ends were trimmed by 5 bases and 1 base, with 14 bases remaining between them. The CDR3 extends over 15 amino acids. The V gene's germline CDR1 is SGHNT and CDR2 YENEEA. The CDR3 DNA is TGTGCCAGCAGCATCAAACAGGGCTGGAACACTGAAGCTTTCTTT. Translated, it gives CASSIKQGWNTEAFF.

The genes are TRBV19 and TRBJ2-2, with D possibly matching TRBD2 (6 bases). CDR1 is LNHDA, CDR2 SQIVND, per germline (reference sequence). This CDR3 contains 16 residues. V was trimmed by 5 bases and J by 3 bases, leaving 16 bases between them. CDR3 residues: CASSFLPGLYTGELFF. The CDR3 DNA is TGTGCCAGTAGTTTTTTGCCGGGACTTTACACCGGGGAGCTGTTTTTT.

The sample holds a few counts of this clone. The CDR3 DNA reads as TGTGCCAGCAGCACTAGCGGGGGGACCTACGAGCAGTACTTC. As protein: CASSTSGGTYEQYF. This chain uses TRBV6-8 with TRBJ2-7; 12 nucleotides agree with TRBD2. J was trimmed by 2 bases and V by 6 bases; bases with no gene match: 2. Germline CDR1 MNHGY, CDR2 SAAAGT. The CDR3 runs 14 residues.

The genes are TRBV10-1 and TRBJ1-1; maybe TRBD1 (6 bases). Germline V gives CDR1 WNHNN, CDR2 SYGVQD (reference sequence). V shed 6 bases and J shed 5 bases, with 7 bases lying between them. The length of the CDR3 is 11 residues. The CDR3 loop is CASSRGTEAFF. The DNA of the CDR3 is TGCGCCAGCAGCAGGGGAACTGAAGCTTTCTTT.

In its sample, this clone was seen once. V is TRBV6-8 and J is TRBJ1-4; no reliable D call. The germline V gene encodes CDR1 MNHGY and CDR2 SAAAGT. The CDR3 length is 13 residues. V lost 7 bases to trimming and J lost 8 bases, with 14 bases between them. CDR3: CASNPRQAEKLFF. Here the CDR3 DNA reads TGTGCCAGCAATCCCCGCCAGGCCGAAAAACTGTTTTTT.

V usage is TRBV5-1 and J usage is TRBJ2-2, with 14 bases that match TRBD2. The trim removed 3 bases at V and 6 bases at J, leaving 16 bases unmatched. The CDR3 spans 20 residues. Germline CDR1 reads SGHRS; CDR2 reads YFSETQ. The DNA for the CDR3 is TGCGCCAGCAGCTGGAAGACGACTAGCGGGAGGGCCAGTGGGGCCGGGGAGCTGTTTTTT. This gives the protein CASSWKTTSGRASGAGELFF.

This clone has a handful of counts. This sequence joins TRBV6-8 and TRBJ1-4; perhaps TRBD1 as D (6 bases). The CDR3 covers 14 residues. Germline V gene data show CDR1 as MNHGY and CDR2 as SAAAGT. V was shortened by 6 bases and J by 7 bases, with 15 bases between the two germline ends. The DNA of the CDR3 is TGTGCCAGCAGAAGGCAGGGGACCGGTGAAAAACTGTTTTTT. The encoded protein is CASRRQGTGEKLFF.

The rearrangement uses TRBV15 and TRBJ2-5, with D unclear. The CDR3 loop spans 14 amino acids. Trimming stripped 5 bases from V and 7 bases from J, with 17 bases between. CDR1 and CDR2 (germline): LNHNV, YYDKDF (reference sequence). The CDR3: CATSGTGVWGTQYF. CDR3 coding DNA: TGTGCCACCAGCGGAACTGGGGTGTGGGGGACCCAGTACTTC.

The chain couples TRBV29-1 to TRBJ2-3; D unresolved. The germline V gene encodes CDR1 SQVTM and CDR2 ANQGSEA. The CDR3 sequence is 14 residues long. V lost 2 bases, J lost 3 bases, and 12 bases lay in between. CDR3 sequence (DNA): TGCAGCGTTGAACAAGAATGGGGTACAGATACGCAGTATTTT. It translates to CSVEQEWGTDTQYF.

This clone appeared a few times. The chain carries TRBV11-3 and TRBJ2-3; 8 bases map to TRBD1. The length of the CDR3 is 16 residues. Germline CDR1 is SGHNT and CDR2 is YENEEA. J gave up 0 bases and V 7 bases, and 9 bases lay outside the gene matches. The CDR3 DNA reads as TGTGCCAGCACCCAACACAGGGGGGCTAGCACAGATACGCAGTATTTT. Its translation is CASTQHRGASTDTQYF.

This sequence joins TRBV11-3 and TRBJ2-3; D is perhaps TRBD2 (5 bases). In germline, CDR1 is SGHNT, CDR2 YENEEA. Trimming shortened V by 1 base and J by 2 bases, and 10 bases separated the two germline ends. This CDR3 comprises 15 residues. The DNA for the CDR3 is TGTGCCAGCAGCTTAGTAACGGGATTCACAGATACGCAGTATTTT. It codes for CASSLVTGFTDTQYF.

The rearrangement links TRBV25-1 to TRBJ2-7; TRBD1 matches 9 bases. This CDR3 is 14 amino acids long. The germline V gene encodes CDR1 MGHDK and CDR2 SYGVNS. J lost 2 bases, V lost 4 bases, and 3 bases had no gene match. The CDR3 coding sequence is TGTGCCAGCAGTGCGGGACAGGGAACCTACGAGCAGTACTTC. Translating gives CASSAGQGTYEQYF.

The rearrangement links TRBV19 to TRBJ1-1; D uncertain. The CDR3 extends over 13 amino acids. Looked up from germline, CDR1 is LNHDA and CDR2 is SQIVND (reference sequence). Trimming removed 6 bases at V and 5 bases at J, with 13 bases between. The chain's CDR3 is CASSPGLQTEAFF. CDR3 in DNA: TGTGCCAGTAGCCCGGGATTACAGACTGAAGCTTTCTTT. The variable domain in full, completed from reference TRBV19 and TRBJ1-1, reads DGGITQSPKYLFRKEGQNVTLSCEQNLNHDAMYWYRQDPGQGLRLIYYSQIVNDFQKGDIAEGYSVSREKKESFPLTVTSAQKNPTAFYLCASSPGLQTEAFFGQGTRLTVV.

This clone has just a few counts. The V and J genes are TRBV19 and TRBJ1-2, with 9 bases that match TRBD1. The V gene's germline CDR1 is LNHDA and CDR2 SQIVND (reference sequence). Trimming removed 10 bases from V and 8 bases from J; junction bases left unmatched: 11. The length of the CDR3 is 13 residues. CDR3 DNA sequence: TGTGCCACAACGGGACAGGGACCGGAAGGCTACACCTTC. Encoded protein: CATTGQGPEGYTF.

V gene TRBV12-5 combines with J gene TRBJ2-1; 11 bases match TRBD2. The CDR3 is made up of 16 amino acids. The germline V gene encodes CDR1 LGHNT and CDR2 FRNRAP. The junction had 1 base not matched to a gene; V was cut back by 0 bases and J by 3 bases. This chain's CDR3 is CASGLVLAGVYNEQFF. The CDR3 DNA reads TGTGCTAGTGGTTTGGTACTAGCGGGAGTCTACAATGAGCAGTTCTTC.

The CDR3 region has the DNA TGCGCCAGCAGCTCCCCGGGACAGGGGTCAGTGCAGTACTTC. This sequence encodes CASSSPGQGSVQYF. This chain uses TRBV5-1 with TRBJ2-7, with 10 positions matching TRBD1. The ends lost 3 bases at V and 9 bases at J; junction bases unmatched: 9. From germline, CDR1 is SGHRS and CDR2 YFSETQ. This CDR3 has 14 amino acids. The full variable domain, rest sourced from reference TRBV5-1 and TRBJ2-7, is KAGVTQTPRYLIKTRGQQVTLSCSPISGHRSVSWYQQTPGQGLQFLFEYFSETQRNKGNFPGRFSGRQFSNSRSEMNVSTLELGDSALYLCASSSPGQGSVQYFGPGTRLTVT.

The chain employs TRBV10-2 and TRBJ2-3, with 7 bases that match TRBD2. The CDR3 is 14 residues long. Germline V gene sequence: CDR1 WSHSY, CDR2 SAAADI. Trimming removed 6 bases from V and 2 bases from J; junction bases left unmatched: 5. The CDR3 loop is CASRAGRNTDTQYF. The CDR3 region has the DNA TGCGCCAGCAGGGCCGGGAGGAACACAGATACGCAGTATTTT.

This sequence joins TRBV7-6 and TRBJ1-6, with 8 bases identical to TRBD1. Germline V gene lookup returns CDR1 SGHVS and CDR2 FNYEAQ. The CDR3 extends over 15 amino acids. J was trimmed by 6 bases and V by 3 bases; bases with no gene match: 4. CDR3 DNA sequence: TGTGCCAGCAGCTTTCGGGGACAGGCTAATTCACCCCTCCACTTT. Its protein product is CASSFRGQANSPLHF. The complete variable domain, with remaining parts taken from reference TRBV7-6 and TRBJ1-6, reads GAGVSQSPRYKVTKRGQDVALRCDPISGHVSLYWYRQALGQGPEFLTYFNYEAQQDKSGLPNDRFSAERPEGSISTLTIQRTEQRDSAMYRCASSFRGQANSPLHFGNGTRLTVT.

The CDR3 sequence: CASSLAGTANQPQHF. The CDR3 coding sequence is TGCGCCAGCAGCTTGGCGGGGACAGCAAATCAGCCCCAGCATTTT. V and J are TRBV23-1 and TRBJ1-5, with 7 bases matching TRBD1. TRBV23-1 is an ORF, with its function uncertain. The CDR3 runs to 15 residues. The ends lost 6 bases at V and 4 bases at J; junction bases unmatched: 9.

The chain joins TRBV18 to TRBJ2-3; D may correspond to TRBD1 or TRBD2 (5 bases each). The germline V gene has CDR1 KGHSH and CDR2 LQKENI. V shed 3 bases and J shed 1 base, with 14 bases lying between them. There are 16 residues in the CDR3. CDR3 nucleotides: TGTGCCAGCTCACCGGTTGAGGGGTTGGGCACAGATACGCAGTATTTT. It yields the protein CASSPVEGLGTDTQYF. Variable domain in full (rest from reference TRBV18 and TRBJ2-3): NAGVMQNPRHLVRRRGQEARLRCSPMKGHSHVYWYRQLPEEGLKFMVYLQKENIIDESGMPKERFSAEFPKEGPSILRIQQVVRGDSAAYFCASSPVEGLGTDTQYFGPGTRLTVL.

This clone has a single count. The V and J genes are TRBV18 and TRBJ2-7; a weak D match, TRBD1 (6 bases). The CDR3 spans 15 residues. V lost 6 bases to trimming and J lost 7 bases, with 22 bases between them. CDR1 and CDR2 (germline): KGHSH, LQKENI. CDR3 nucleotides: TGTGCCAGCTCGCCCGGGCCAGGGGTCGTCTTAGAGCAGTACTTC. As protein: CASSPGPGVVLEQYF.

This chain joins TRBV6-8 and TRBJ1-5; D gene ambiguous. Trimming pared 4 bases from V and 3 bases from J, leaving 4 bases between. The CDR3 length is 12 residues. The germline gives CDR1 MNHGY, CDR2 SAAAGT. This CDR3 is CASSWDNQPQHF. The CDR3 region has the DNA TGTGCCAGCAGTTGGGACAATCAGCCCCAGCATTTT.

V gene TRBV28 combines with J gene TRBJ2-7; the match to TRBD2 covers 9 bases. With 2 bases clipped from V and 7 bases from J, the junction kept 9 bases outside the gene matches. The CDR3 spans 15 residues. CDR1 is MDHEN, CDR2 SYDVKM, per germline. The CDR3 loop is CASSLAGGPSSEQYF. Written as DNA, the CDR3 is TGTGCCAGCAGTTTAGCGGGAGGGCCTTCAAGTGAGCAGTACTTC.